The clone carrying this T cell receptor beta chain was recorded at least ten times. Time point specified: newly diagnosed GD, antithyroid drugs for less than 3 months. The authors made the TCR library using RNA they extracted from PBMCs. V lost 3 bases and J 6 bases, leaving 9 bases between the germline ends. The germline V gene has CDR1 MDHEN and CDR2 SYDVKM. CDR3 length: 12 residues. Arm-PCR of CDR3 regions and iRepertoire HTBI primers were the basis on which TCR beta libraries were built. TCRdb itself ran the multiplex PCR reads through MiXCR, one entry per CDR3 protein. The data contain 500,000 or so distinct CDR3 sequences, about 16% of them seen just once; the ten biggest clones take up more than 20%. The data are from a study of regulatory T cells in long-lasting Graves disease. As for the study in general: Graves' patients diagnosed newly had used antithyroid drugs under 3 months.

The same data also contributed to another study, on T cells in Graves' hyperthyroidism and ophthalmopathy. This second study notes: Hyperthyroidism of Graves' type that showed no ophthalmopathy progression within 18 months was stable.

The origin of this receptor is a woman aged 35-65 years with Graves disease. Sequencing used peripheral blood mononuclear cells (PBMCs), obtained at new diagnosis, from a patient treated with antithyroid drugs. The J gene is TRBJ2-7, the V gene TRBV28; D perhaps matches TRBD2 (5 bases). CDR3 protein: CASSLRVREQYF. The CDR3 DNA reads TGTGCCAGCAGTTTGAGGGTCCGCGAGCAGTACTTC.